This section outlines one T cell receptor beta chain sequence together with its context. Uncultured naive and memory CD4+ T cells supplied DNA for deep TCR-beta sequencing. Profiled with immunoSEQ multiplex PCR; TCRdb holds only in-frame clones, not every one. The sample lists some 65,000 clones; around 87% were seen once. The unexposed donors gave CD4+ T cells in 2011-2018, prior to COVID-19. The CDR3 extends over 15 amino acids. CDR1 and CDR2 (germline): KGHDR, SFDVKD. V lost 9 bases to trimming and J lost 2 bases, with 19 bases between them. This sample is part of a study of CD4 T cells in relation to SARS-CoV-2 and coronaviruses. Looking at the study overall: Shared crossreactive spike epitopes were mapped to their HLA restriction.

The receptor's source is a human donor in good health. The sample was memory CD4+ T cells from PBMCs. This chain joins TRBV24-1 and TRBJ2-7; D is unresolved. The CDR3 spells CATRIRSVGTYEQYF. The DNA for the CDR3 is TGTGCCACCCGAATCAGGAGTGTGGGGACCTACGAGCAGTACTTC.